These 4 T cell receptor beta chains originate from one sample sequenced in a study of T cell responses to AZD1222 COVID-19 vaccine. Sequenced by immunoSEQ multiplex PCR; TCRdb stores in-frame clones only, minus some. The profile shows roughly 70,000 clones, around 82% of them singletons. The material sequenced was peripheral blood, taken 28 days after the second AZD1222 dose. The origin of the receptors is an adult who received the AZD1222 COVID-19 vaccine.

This chain uses TRBV18 with TRBJ2-2; D possibly corresponds to TRBD2 (5 bases). Per the germline V gene, CDR1 is KGHSH and CDR2 is LQKENI. The V gene lost 3 bases and the J gene lost 10 bases, with 9 bases spanning the gap. CDR3 length: 12 residues. This CDR3 is CASSPAREELFF. The CDR3 DNA reads TGTGCCAGCTCACCGGCCCGGGAGGAGCTGTTTTTT.

The V and J genes are TRBV30 and TRBJ1-1; D possibly corresponds to TRBD1 (6 bases). Between the trimmed V and J ends, which lost 8 bases and 0 bases, there was a span of 7 bases. The germline CDR1 and CDR2 sequences are GTSNPN and SVGIG (reference sequence). CDR3 size: 11 residues. This CDR3 reads CAHRVNTEAFF. CDR3 bases: TGTGCCCACAGGGTGAACACTGAAGCTTTCTTT.

V and J are TRBV5-1 and TRBJ2-3; tentative D call: TRBD2 (5 bases). CDR1 and CDR2 from the germline V gene are SGHRS and YFSETQ. This CDR3 spans 14 amino acids. Trimming removed 7 bases from V and 6 bases from J, with 18 bases in between. The CDR3 here is CASQSYERVDTQYF. For the CDR3, the DNA is TGCGCCAGCCAGAGCTATGAGAGGGTGGATACGCAGTATTTT. Filled out from reference TRBV5-1 and TRBJ2-3, the complete variable domain reads KAGVTQTPRYLIKTRGQQVTLSCSPISGHRSVSWYQQTPGQGLQFLFEYFSETQRNKGNFPGRFSGRQFSNSRSEMNVSTLELGDSALYLCASQSYERVDTQYFGPGTRLTVL.

The chain carries TRBV11-2 and TRBJ2-1; D call uncertain. The CDR3 covers 16 residues. Trimming removed 3 bases from V and 5 bases from J, with 17 bases in between. Germline V gene data show CDR1 as SGHAT and CDR2 as FQNNGV. The CDR3 DNA reads TGTGCCAGCAGCTTTCATATTATCGGCCGGAACAATGAGCAGTTCTTC. It specifies CASSFHIIGRNNEQFF.